This T cell receptor beta chain was identified in a study of tissue T cells after allogeneic stem cell transplantation. Broader study findings: Some tissue clones might be persisting host cells; their alloreactivity or antigen specificity was not determined. Limitations included a small, clinically heterogeneous cohort and limited sampling depth. Shared clones across patients were few; motif clustering revealed tissue-specific shared signatures.

V was pared by 5 bases and J by 6 bases, with 9 bases of the junction left unmatched. The germline gives CDR1 GFQATS, CDR2 STVNSAI. The CDR3 extends over 14 amino acids. Sequencing of TCRbeta CDR3 at survey depth gave sequences and template counts. Produced via immunoSEQ multiplex PCR; TCRdb's table is partial and in-frame only. This repertoire shows nearly 50,000 clones, less than 75% found once; its top ten account for under 0.9%. Points on this clone: No antigen is known for it. Genes and germline come from the mouse. The read terminates 1 residue before the CDR3 end, so the remaining end is supplied by the germline J gene.

The sequencing sample was made of sorted cells pooled from one or two spleens. The receptor was isolated from a pool of C57BL/6 mice in good health. J is TRBJ2-2 and V is TRBV20, with TRBD2 matching over 7 bases. The part of the CDR3 DNA that was read is TGTGGTGCTCCCCGGGGGGGGAGGGCCGGGCAGCTCTAC. Translating it yields CGAPRGGRAGQLY. The full-length CDR3 reads as CGAPRGGRAGQLYF. Complete variable domain (other parts from reference TRBV20 and TRBJ2-2): GALVYQYPRRTICKSGTSMRMECQAVGFQATSVAWYRQSPQKTFELIALSTVNSAIKYEQNFTQEKFPISHPNLSFSSMTVLNAYLEDRGLYLCGAPRGGRAGQLYFGEGSKLTVL.